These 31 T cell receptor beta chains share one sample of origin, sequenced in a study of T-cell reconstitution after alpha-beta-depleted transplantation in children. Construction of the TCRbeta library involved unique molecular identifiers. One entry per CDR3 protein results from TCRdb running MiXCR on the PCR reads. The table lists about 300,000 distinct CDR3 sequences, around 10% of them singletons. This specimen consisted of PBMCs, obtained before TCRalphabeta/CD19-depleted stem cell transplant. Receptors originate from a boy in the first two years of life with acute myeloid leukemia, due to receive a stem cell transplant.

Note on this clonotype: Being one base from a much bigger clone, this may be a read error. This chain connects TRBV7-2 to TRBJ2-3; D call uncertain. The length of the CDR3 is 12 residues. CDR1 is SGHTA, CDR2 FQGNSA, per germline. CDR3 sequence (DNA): TGTGCCAGCAGCTCCCGCACAGATACGCCGTATTTT. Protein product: CASSSRTDTPYF. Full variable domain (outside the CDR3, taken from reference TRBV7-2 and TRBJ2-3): GAGVSQSPSNKVTEKGKDVELRCDPISGHTALYWYRQSLGQGLEFLIYFQGNSAPDKSGLPSDRFSAERTGGSVSTLTIQRTQQEDSAVYLCASSSRTDTPYFGPGTRLTVL.

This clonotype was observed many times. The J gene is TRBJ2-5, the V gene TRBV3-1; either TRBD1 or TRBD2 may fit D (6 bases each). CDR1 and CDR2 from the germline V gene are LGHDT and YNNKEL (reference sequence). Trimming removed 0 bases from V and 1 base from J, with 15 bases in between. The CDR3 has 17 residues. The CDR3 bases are TGTGCCAGCAGCCAAGAGATCGGGGGCCGTATCCAAGAGACCCAGTACTTC. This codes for CASSQEIGGRIQETQYF.

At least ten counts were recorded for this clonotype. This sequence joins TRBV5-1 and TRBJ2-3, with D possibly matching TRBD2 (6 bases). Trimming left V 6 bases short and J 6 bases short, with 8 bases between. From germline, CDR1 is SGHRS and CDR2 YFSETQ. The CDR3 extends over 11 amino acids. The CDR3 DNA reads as TGCGCCAGCACCCGGGGGGATACGCAGTATTTT. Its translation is CASTRGDTQYF.

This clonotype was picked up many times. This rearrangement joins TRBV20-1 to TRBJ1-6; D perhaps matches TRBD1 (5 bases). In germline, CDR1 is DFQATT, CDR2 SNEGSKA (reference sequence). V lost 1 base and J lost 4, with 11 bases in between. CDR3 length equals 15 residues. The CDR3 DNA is TGCAGTGCTAGAGCGAGGGGTGGATATAATTCACCCCTCCACTTT. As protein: CSARARGGYNSPLHF.

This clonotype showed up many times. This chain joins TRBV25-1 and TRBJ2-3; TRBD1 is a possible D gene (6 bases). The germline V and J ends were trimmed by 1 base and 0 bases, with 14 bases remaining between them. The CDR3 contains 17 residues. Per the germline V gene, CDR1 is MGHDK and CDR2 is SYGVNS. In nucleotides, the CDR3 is TGTGCCAGCAGTGAATGGGACATCTGGATGAGCACAGATACGCAGTATTTT. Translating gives CASSEWDIWMSTDTQYF.

The CDR3 bases are TGCAGTGCTAGAGATGCGGGGGTGCTACCCAAAAACATTCAGTACTTC. It codes for CSARDAGVLPKNIQYF. The chain couples TRBV20-1 to TRBJ2-4; TRBD2 matches at 7 bases. This CDR3 contains 16 residues. Trimming removed 0 bases from V and 2 bases from J; junction bases left unmatched: 7. Germline values: CDR1 DFQATT, CDR2 SNEGSKA (reference sequence).

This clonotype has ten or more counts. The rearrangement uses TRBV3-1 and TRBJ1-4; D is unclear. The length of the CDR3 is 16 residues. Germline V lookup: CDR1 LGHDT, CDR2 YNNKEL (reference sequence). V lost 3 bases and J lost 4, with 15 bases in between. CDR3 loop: CASSHGATAYNEKLFF. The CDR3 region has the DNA TGTGCCAGCAGCCACGGAGCGACCGCTTATAATGAAAAACTGTTTTTT.

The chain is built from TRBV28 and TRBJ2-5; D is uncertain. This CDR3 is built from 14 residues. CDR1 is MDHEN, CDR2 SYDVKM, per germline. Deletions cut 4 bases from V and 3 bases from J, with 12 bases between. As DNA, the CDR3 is TGTGCCAGCAGTTCTCGGACGGTTAAAGAGACCCAGTACTTC. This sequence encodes CASSSRTVKETQYF.

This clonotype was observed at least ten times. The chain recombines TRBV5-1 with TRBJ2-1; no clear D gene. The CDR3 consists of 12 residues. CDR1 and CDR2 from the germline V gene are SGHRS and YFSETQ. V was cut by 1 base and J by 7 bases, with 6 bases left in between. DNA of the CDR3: TGCGCCAGCAGCTTGATAGGGAATGAGCAGTTCTTC. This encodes CASSLIGNEQFF.

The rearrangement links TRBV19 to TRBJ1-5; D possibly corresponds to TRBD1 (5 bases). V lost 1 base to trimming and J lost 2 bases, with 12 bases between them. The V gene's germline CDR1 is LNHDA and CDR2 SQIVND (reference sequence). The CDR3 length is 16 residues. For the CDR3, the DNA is TGTGCCAGTAGTATAGTTCGAGGGGTGGGCAATCAGCCCCAGCATTTT. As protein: CASSIVRGVGNQPQHF.

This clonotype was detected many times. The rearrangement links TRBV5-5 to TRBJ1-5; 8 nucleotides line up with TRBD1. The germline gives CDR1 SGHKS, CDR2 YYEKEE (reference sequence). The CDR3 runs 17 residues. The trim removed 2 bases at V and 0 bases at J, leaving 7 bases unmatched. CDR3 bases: TGTGCCAGCAGCTTCCGGGACAGGAGAGATAGCAATCAGCCCCAGCATTTT. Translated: CASSFRDRRDSNQPQHF.

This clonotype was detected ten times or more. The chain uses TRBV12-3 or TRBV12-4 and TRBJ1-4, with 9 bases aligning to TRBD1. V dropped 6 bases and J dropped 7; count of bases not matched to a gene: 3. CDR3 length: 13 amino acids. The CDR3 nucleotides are TGTGCCAGCAGGCTACAGGGGGCTGAAAAACTGTTTTTT. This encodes CASRLQGAEKLFF.

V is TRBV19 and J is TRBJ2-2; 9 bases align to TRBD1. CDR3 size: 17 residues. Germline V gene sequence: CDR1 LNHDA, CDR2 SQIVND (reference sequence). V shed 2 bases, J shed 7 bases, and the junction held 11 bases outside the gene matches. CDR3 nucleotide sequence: TGTGCCAGTAGTATATGGCTTCGGACAGGGGTTTACGGGGAGCTGTTTTTT. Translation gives CASSIWLRTGVYGELFF.

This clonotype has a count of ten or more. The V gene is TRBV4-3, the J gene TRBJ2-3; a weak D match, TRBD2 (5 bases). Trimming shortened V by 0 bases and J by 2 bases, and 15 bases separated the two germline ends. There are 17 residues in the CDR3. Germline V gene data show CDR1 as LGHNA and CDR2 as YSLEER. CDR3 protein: CASSQDSLERSTDTQYF. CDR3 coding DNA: TGCGCCAGCAGCCAAGATAGCTTAGAGCGGTCCACAGATACGCAGTATTTT.

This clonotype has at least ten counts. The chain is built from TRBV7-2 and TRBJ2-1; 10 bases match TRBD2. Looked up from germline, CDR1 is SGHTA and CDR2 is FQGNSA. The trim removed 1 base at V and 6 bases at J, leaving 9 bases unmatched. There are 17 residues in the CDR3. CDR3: CASSLGSGRALGNEQFF. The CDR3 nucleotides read TGTGCCAGCAGCTTAGGGAGCGGGAGGGCCCTGGGCAATGAGCAGTTCTTC.

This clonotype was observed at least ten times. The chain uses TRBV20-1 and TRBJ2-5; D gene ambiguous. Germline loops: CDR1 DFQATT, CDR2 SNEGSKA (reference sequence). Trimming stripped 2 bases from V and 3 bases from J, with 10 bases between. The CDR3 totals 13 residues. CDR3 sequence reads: CSARWQLKETQYF. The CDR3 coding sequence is TGCAGTGCTAGATGGCAGTTAAAAGAGACCCAGTACTTC.

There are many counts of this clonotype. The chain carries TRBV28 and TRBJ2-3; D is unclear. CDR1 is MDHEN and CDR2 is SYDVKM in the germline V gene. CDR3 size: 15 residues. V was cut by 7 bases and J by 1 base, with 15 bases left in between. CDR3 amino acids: CASKTPVRGTDTQYF. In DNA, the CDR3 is TGTGCCAGCAAGACCCCAGTGAGAGGCACAGATACGCAGTATTTT.

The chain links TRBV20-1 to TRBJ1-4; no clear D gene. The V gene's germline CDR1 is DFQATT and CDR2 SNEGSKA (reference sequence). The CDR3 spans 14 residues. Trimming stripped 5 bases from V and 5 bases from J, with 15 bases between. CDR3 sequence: CSALSVGRNEKLFF. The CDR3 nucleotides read TGCAGTGCTTTATCCGTGGGGAGGAATGAAAAACTGTTTTTT.

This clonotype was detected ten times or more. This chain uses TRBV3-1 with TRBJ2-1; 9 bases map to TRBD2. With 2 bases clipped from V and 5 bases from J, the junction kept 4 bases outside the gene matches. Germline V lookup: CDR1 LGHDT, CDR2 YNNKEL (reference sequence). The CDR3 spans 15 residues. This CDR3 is CASSQPLAGHNEQFF. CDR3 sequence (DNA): TGTGCCAGCAGCCAACCGCTAGCGGGACACAATGAGCAGTTCTTC.

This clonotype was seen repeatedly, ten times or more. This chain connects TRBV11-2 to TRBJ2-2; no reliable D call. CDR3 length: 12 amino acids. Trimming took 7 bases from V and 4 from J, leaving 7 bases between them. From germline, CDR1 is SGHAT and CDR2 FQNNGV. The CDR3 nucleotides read TGTGCCAGCATCCCTGTCACCGGGGAGCTGTTTTTT. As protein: CASIPVTGELFF.

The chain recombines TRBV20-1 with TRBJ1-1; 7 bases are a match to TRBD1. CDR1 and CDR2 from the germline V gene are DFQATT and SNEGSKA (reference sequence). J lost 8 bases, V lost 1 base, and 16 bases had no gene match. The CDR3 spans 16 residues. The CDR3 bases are TGCAGTGCTAGAGGGGCCTTGTGGCAGGGGGGAACCGAAGCTTTCTTT. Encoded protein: CSARGALWQGGTEAFF.

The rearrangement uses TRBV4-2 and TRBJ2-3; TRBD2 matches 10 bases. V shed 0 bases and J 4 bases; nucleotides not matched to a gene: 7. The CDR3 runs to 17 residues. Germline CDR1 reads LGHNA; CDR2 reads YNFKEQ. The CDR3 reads CASSQDGKLAGPDTQYF. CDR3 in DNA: TGTGCCAGCAGCCAAGATGGGAAACTAGCGGGGCCAGATACGCAGTATTTT.

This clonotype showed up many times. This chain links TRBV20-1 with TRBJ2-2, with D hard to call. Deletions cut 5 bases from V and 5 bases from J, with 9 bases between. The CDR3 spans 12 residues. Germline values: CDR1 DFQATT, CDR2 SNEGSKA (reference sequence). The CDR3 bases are TGCAGTGCTGGACGGGTTACCGGGGAGCTGTTTTTT. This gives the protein CSAGRVTGELFF.

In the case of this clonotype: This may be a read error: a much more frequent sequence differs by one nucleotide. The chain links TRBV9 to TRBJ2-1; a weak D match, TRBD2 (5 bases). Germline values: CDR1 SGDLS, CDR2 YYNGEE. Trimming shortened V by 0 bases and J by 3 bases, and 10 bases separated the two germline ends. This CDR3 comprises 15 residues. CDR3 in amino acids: CASSVVGSRYNEQFF. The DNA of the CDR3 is TGTGCCAGCAGCGTAGTTGGGAGCCGCTACAATGAGCAGTTCTTC.

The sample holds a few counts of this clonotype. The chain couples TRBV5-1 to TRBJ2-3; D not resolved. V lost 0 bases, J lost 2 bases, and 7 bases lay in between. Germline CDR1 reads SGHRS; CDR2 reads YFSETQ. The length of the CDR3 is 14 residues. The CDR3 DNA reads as TGCGCCAGCAGCTTGGTAGTTTCCACAGATACGCAGTATTTT. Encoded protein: CASSLVVSTDTQYF.

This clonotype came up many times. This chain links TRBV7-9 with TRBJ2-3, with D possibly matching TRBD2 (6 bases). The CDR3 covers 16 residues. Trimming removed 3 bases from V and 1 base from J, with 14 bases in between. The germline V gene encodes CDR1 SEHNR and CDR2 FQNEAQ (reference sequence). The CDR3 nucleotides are TGTGCCAGCAGCTTCATCACGGGAGAGGGCACAGATACGCAGTATTTT. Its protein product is CASSFITGEGTDTQYF.

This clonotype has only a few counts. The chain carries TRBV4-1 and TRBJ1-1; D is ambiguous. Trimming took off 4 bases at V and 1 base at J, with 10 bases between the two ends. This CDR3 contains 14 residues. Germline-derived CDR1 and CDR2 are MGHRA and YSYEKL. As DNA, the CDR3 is TGCGCCAGCAGCCGTGGTTGGGGGAACACTGAAGCTTTCTTT. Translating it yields CASSRGWGNTEAFF.

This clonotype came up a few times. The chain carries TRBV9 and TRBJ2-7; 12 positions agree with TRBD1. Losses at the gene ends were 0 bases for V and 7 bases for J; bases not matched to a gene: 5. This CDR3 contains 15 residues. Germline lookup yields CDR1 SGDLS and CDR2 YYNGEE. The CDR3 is CASSVEGQGAEEQYF. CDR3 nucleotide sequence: TGTGCCAGCAGCGTAGAGGGACAGGGGGCGGAAGAGCAGTACTTC.

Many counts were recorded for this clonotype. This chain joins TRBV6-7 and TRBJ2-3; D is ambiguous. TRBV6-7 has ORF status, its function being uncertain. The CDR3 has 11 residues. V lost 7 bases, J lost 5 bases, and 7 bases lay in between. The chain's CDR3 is CASTPRDTQYF. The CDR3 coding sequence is TGTGCCAGCACCCCTAGAGATACGCAGTATTTT.

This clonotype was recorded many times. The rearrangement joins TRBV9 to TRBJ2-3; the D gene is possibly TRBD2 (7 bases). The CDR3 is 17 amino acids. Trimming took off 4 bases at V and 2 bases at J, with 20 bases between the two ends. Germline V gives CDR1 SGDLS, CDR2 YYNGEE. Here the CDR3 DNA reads TGTGCCAGCAGCCGTGAGGGAGGGGGGTCTATCACAGATACGCAGTATTTT. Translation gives CASSREGGGSITDTQYF.

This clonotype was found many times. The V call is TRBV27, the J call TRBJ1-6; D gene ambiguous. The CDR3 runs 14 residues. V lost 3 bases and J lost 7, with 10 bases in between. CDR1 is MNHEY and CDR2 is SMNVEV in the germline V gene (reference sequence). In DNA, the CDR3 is TGTGCCAGCAGTTTTCGAGAAGGGAATTCACCCCTCCACTTT. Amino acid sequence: CASSFREGNSPLHF.